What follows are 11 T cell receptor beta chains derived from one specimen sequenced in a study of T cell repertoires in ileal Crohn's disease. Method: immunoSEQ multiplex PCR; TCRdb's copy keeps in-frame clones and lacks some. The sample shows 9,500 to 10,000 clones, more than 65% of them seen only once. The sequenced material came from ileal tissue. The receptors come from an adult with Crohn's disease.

CDR3 DNA: TGTGCCAACGGCAGGGGAACTGAAGCTTTCTTT. It specifies CANGRGTEAFF. V usage is TRBV6-6 and J usage is TRBJ1-1; possibly TRBD1 for D (6 bases). The CDR3 is 11 residues long. V was pared by 10 bases and J by 5 bases, with 11 bases between. Germline CDR1 reads MNHNY; CDR2 reads SVGAGI (reference sequence).

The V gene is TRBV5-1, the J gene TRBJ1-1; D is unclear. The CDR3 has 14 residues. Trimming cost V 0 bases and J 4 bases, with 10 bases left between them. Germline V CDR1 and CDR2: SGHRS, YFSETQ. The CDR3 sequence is CASSLDVSPTEAFF. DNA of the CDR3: TGCGCCAGCAGCTTGGATGTATCCCCCACTGAAGCTTTCTTT.

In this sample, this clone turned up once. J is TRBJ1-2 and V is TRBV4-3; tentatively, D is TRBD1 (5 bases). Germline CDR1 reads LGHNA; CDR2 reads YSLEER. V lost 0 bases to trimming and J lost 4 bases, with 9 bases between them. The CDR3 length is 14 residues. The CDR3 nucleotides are TGCGCCAGCAGCCAAGATGGGGCAGGCTATGGCTACACCTTC. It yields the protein CASSQDGAGYGYTF.

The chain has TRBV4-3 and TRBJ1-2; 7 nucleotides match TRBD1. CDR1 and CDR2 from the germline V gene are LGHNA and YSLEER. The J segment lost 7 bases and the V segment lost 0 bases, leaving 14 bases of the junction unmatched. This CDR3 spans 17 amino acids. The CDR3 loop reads CASSQDLGQGGVGGYTF. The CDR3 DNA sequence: TGCGCCAGCAGCCAAGATCTCGGGCAGGGGGGAGTGGGTGGCTACACCTTC.

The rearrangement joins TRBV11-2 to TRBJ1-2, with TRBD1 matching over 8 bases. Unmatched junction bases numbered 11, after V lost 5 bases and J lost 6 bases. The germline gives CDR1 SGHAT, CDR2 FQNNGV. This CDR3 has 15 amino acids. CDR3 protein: CASSRYPRGLDGYTF. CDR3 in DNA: TGTGCCAGCAGCCGTTACCCCAGGGGGCTGGATGGCTACACCTTC.

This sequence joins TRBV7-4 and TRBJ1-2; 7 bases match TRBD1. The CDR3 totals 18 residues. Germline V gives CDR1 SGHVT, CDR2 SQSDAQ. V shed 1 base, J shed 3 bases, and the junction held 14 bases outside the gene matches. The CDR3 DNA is TGTGCCAGCAGCTTAGGACGGAACAGGGGAGTTAGGTACTATGGCTACACCTTC. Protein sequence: CASSLGRNRGVRYYGYTF.

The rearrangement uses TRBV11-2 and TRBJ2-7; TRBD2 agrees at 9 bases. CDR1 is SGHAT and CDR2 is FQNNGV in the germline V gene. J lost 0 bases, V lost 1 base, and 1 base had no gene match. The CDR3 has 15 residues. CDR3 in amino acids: CASSLVAGASYEQYF. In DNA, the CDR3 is TGTGCCAGCAGCTTAGTAGCGGGGGCCTCCTACGAGCAGTACTTC.

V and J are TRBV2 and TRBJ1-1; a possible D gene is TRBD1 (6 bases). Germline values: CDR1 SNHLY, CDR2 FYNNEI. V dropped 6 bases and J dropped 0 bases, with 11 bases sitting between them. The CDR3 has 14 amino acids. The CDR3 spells CASSTDSLNTEAFF. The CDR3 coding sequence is TGTGCCAGCAGCACGGACAGCTTGAACACTGAAGCTTTCTTT.

CDR3 in DNA: TGTGCCAGTAGTTGGAGGTATAGCAATCAGCCCCAGCATTTT. Amino acids: CASSWRYSNQPQHF. The chain has TRBV19 and TRBJ1-5; D gene ambiguous. This CDR3 has 14 amino acids. Per germline, CDR1 LNHDA and CDR2 SQIVND (reference sequence). The ends were cut back, 5 bases at V and 0 bases at J, with 8 bases in the middle.

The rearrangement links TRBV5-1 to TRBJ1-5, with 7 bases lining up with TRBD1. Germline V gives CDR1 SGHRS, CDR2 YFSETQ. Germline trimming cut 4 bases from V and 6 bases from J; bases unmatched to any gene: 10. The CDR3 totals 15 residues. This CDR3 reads CASSRQGGIGQPQHF. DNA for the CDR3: TGCGCCAGCAGCCGACAGGGCGGAATAGGTCAGCCCCAGCATTTT.

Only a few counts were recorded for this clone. CDR3 protein: CASSLGLALETQYF. CDR3 nucleotide sequence: TGCGCCAGCAGCTTGGGACTAGCTCTGGAGACCCAGTACTTC. This rearrangement joins TRBV5-1 to TRBJ2-5; TRBD2 aligns across 7 bases. This CDR3 has 14 residues. CDR1 and CDR2 (germline): SGHRS, YFSETQ. Unmatched junction bases numbered 4, after V lost 0 bases and J lost 5 bases.